These T cell receptor beta chains were read from a single sample in a study of identifying expanded T cells in peripheral blood. Profiled with immunoSEQ multiplex PCR; TCRdb holds only in-frame clones, not every one. The repertoire holds about 82,000 clones, approximately 90% seen once, with less than 9.5% in the top ten. The sequencing input was blood. All receptors derive from a person aged 18 to 70 in good health. Both conserved end residues are trimmed from each CDR3. The D gene is left open where the match is weak.

J gene | D gene | V gene | CDR3 protein
TRBJ1-1 | . | TRBV10-3 | ASSLGQEAF
TRBJ1-2 | . | TRBV15 | ATSRDIGPRVYGYT
TRBJ2-1 | TRBD1 | TRBV7-2 | ASRGQPLYNEQF
TRBJ1-2 | TRBD1 | TRBV5-1 | ASRQGQGYYGYT
TRBJ1-1 | . | TRBV10-3 | AIRGNTEAF
TRBJ1-2 | . | TRBV6-5 | ASSKGRGDYGYT
TRBJ2-1 | . | TRBV7-3 | ASSSDRGFHNEQF
TRBJ1-2 | . | TRBV19 | ASSLGTLGYT
TRBJ1-1 | . | TRBV4-1 | ASLSLRNTEAF
TRBJ1-1 | TRBD1 | TRBV30 | AWSPDRGFVTEAF
TRBJ1-2 | . | TRBV6-1 | ASTNRAYGYT
TRBJ1-1 | . | TRBV9 | ASSRRNTGNTEAF
TRBJ2-1 | . | TRBV7-2 | ASSLAGSPVDEQF
TRBJ2-3 | . | TRBV5-6 | ASSPLGGSTDTQY
TRBJ1-5 | TRBD1 | TRBV6-1 | ATSGQGGNQPQH
TRBJ2-2 | TRBD1 | TRBV10-3 | AISGSGGANTGELF
TRBJ1-6 | . | TRBV5-5 | ASSLAQGYSPLH
TRBJ1-1 | . | TRBV29-1 | SGNYAGTEAF
TRBJ2-1 | TRBD2 | TRBV2 | ASSEGGLNNEQF
TRBJ1-2 | TRBD1 | TRBV9 | ASSQIGGGYT
TRBJ1-2 | . | TRBV7-9 | ATYLRAGYGYT
TRBJ2-1 | . | TRBV7-2 | ASSLAQRTIRSYNEQF
TRBJ2-2 | . | TRBV9 | ASSVGEGWGTGELF
TRBJ1-1 | . | TRBV29-1 | SVAQGLGTEAF
TRBJ1-1 | . | TRBV5-1 | ASSLLVGQPNTEAF
TRBJ1-4 | . | TRBV7-9 | ASSLGVNEKLF
TRBJ2-7 | TRBD1 | TRBV15 | ATSKEPDRAIDEQY
TRBJ1-3 | TRBD1 | TRBV19 | ASSGLTGGSGNTIY
TRBJ1-1 | . | TRBV4-1 | ASSQDFPTGNTEAF
TRBJ2-7 | TRBD1 | TRBV7-9 | ASSWTGTSYEQY
TRBJ2-1 | TRBD2 | TRBV5-1 | ASSGGTSGVYNEQF
TRBJ2-3 | TRBD1 | TRBV6-1 | ASSERWTGGRDTQY
TRBJ2-3 | . | TRBV27 | ASRWAATQY
TRBJ2-3 | . | TRBV7-9 | ASSFPRGAATDTQY
TRBJ1-1 | . | TRBV5-5 | ASSSAGRWYTEAF